This entry features one TCR beta chain sequence. The data were obtained in a study of blood T cell repertoires in COVID-19. Method: immunoSEQ multiplex PCR; TCRdb's copy keeps in-frame clones and lacks some. The table records over 60,000 clones, approximately 92% of them present only once. The TCR comes from a human donor in a cohort sampled during active COVID-19. Sequences were obtained from peripheral blood.

The DNA of the CDR3 is TGTGCCAGCAGCGTAGCGTCAGGGAACTACGAGCAGTACTTC. It yields the protein CASSVASGNYEQYF. This chain joins TRBV9 and TRBJ2-7; TRBD1 might be the D (5 bases). With 0 bases removed from V and 3 bases from J, the gap between germline ends came to 10 bases. This CDR3 is built from 14 residues. CDR1 SGDLS and CDR2 YYNGEE come from the germline V gene.